This is a list of T cell receptor beta chains from one sample in a study of technical replicates of blood from several donors. TCRdb's table, derived via immunoSEQ multiplex PCR, lists solely in-frame clones and lacks some. The profile shows approximately 82,000 clones, about nine tenths of them singletons. Sequencing input: T cells isolated from PBMCs. These TCRs come from a human donor in good health. CDR3s include the opening cysteine and the closing phenylalanine or tryptophan. The order of the fields is V gene, D gene, clone size, J gene, CDR3 DNA, CDR3 protein. D genes are given only for firm matches. Where a row states a size, it is once, few, many or the class of an expanded clone; other rows omit it.

TRBV5-4	.	.	TRBJ1-1	TGTGCCAGCAGCTTGGGTAACAGGGTGGGCCTAATCACTGAAGCTTTCTTT	CASSLGNRVGLITEAFF
TRBV19	.	.	TRBJ1-5	TGTGCCAGTAGTATAGTTAGCCGGGACAAAGACCCCAGTCAGCCCCAGCATTTT	CASSIVSRDKDPSQPQHF
TRBV28	TRBD1	.	TRBJ1-2	TGTGCCAGCAGCCCGGGACAGGGGGGCCTCTATGGCTACACCTTC	CASSPGQGGLYGYTF
TRBV28	.	.	TRBJ2-2	TGTGCCAGCAGGTTCAGGAAGGCGGGCGGGGAGCTGTTTTTT	CASRFRKAGGELFF
TRBV27	.	.	TRBJ2-3	TGTGCCAGCAGTACCGGGACTCAGGATACGCAGTATTTT	CASSTGTQDTQYF
TRBV5-1	.	.	TRBJ1-4	TGCGCCAGCAGCCCGCAGGGTGTAAGAGAAAAACTGTTTTTT	CASSPQGVREKLFF
TRBV7-3	.	.	TRBJ2-7	TGTGCCAGCAGCTTAATGGGCAGTACCTACGAGCAGTACTTC	CASSLMGSTYEQYF
TRBV1	.	.	TRBJ2-7	TGCACCAGCAGCCAAGACGGCTCCTACGAGCAGTACTTC	CTSSQDGSYEQYF
TRBV6-1	.	.	TRBJ1-2	TGTGCCAGCAGTGAAATGAGCTTGGGGGCCGACTATGGCTACACCTTC	CASSEMSLGADYGYTF
TRBV6-5	TRBD1	few	TRBJ1-1	TGTGCCAGCAGCCCTACGGACAGGGGCTCTGAAGCTTTCTTT	CASSPTDRGSEAFF
TRBV5-1	.	.	TRBJ2-5	TGCGCCAGCAGGACCACCGGGGAAGAGACCCAGTACTTC	CASRTTGEETQYF
TRBV4-1	.	.	TRBJ1-5	TGCGCCAGCAGCCAAAACAGGGTGGGCAATCAGCCCCAGCATTTT	CASSQNRVGNQPQHF
TRBV5-6	.	.	TRBJ1-2	TGTGCCAGCAGCCTCAGGGGACGGAACTATGGCTACACCTTC	CASSLRGRNYGYTF
TRBV28	.	.	TRBJ1-5	TGTGCCAGCACCACTAGAAGGGATCAGCCCCAGCATTTT	CASTTRRDQPQHF
TRBV7-9	TRBD2	.	TRBJ2-3	TGTGCCAGCAGCTTATTTGCGGGAGGAACAGATACGCAGTATTTT	CASSLFAGGTDTQYF
TRBV7-9	.	.	TRBJ2-3	TGTGCCAGCAGCGTTAGACCGGCGGGCACAGATACGCAGTATTTT	CASSVRPAGTDTQYF
TRBV5-1	.	.	TRBJ2-7	TGCGCCAGCTGCAATGGACAGCTTACCTACGAGCAGTACTTC	CASCNGQLTYEQYF
TRBV6-5	.	.	TRBJ2-7	TGTGCCAGCAGTCTCAGCCGGGCGGGCGCCTACGAGCAGTACTTC	CASSLSRAGAYEQYF
TRBV28	.	.	TRBJ2-7	TGTGCCAGCAGTTTATGGGGGAGGGAGCAGTACTTC	CASSLWGREQYF
TRBV28	.	.	TRBJ2-3	TGTGCCAGCTCAAAGCCGGGCAGGAGGGATACGCAGTATTTT	CASSKPGRRDTQYF
TRBV4-1	.	once	TRBJ2-1	TGCGCCAGCAGCCCACGGGTCTTGAATGAGCAGTTCTTC	CASSPRVLNEQFF
TRBV12-5	.	few	TRBJ1-1	TGTGCTAGTGGTTTGCCGTACACGTCAGAAGCTTTCTTT	CASGLPYTSEAFF
TRBV5-4	TRBD2	.	TRBJ2-7	TGTGCCAGCAGCCGGGGGACTAGCGGGTCCCCCTACGAGCAGTACTTC	CASSRGTSGSPYEQYF
TRBV5-6	TRBD1	.	TRBJ2-7	TGTGCCAGCACCCGGAGGCAGGGGGCAAACGAGCAGTACTTC	CASTRRQGANEQYF
TRBV4-1	.	.	TRBJ1-4	TGCGCCAGCAGCCAAGGATGGGGGCGCGGAACTAATGAAAAACTGTTTTTT	CASSQGWGRGTNEKLFF
TRBV5-1	TRBD2	.	TRBJ2-2	TGCGCCAGCAGCAGGGACTACCAGAACACCGGGGAGCTGTTTTTT	CASSRDYQNTGELFF
TRBV5-4	.	.	TRBJ2-5	TGTGCCAGCAGTTCCGGGGGGCGGTACCAAGAGACCCAGTACTTC	CASSSGGRYQETQYF
TRBV29-1	TRBD2	.	TRBJ2-7	TGCAGCGTTGGGACTAGCGGGGTAGTTGTCGAGCAGTACTTC	CSVGTSGVVVEQYF
TRBV5-1	.	.	TRBJ2-3	TGCGCCAGCAGCTTGGAAGAGGCTACTAGCACAGATACGCAGTATTTT	CASSLEEATSTDTQYF
TRBV7-9	TRBD1	.	TRBJ1-1	TGTGCCAGCAGCCCGACTCAGGGGGCAGCCACTGAAGCTTTCTTT	CASSPTQGAATEAFF
TRBV6-1	.	.	TRBJ1-5	TGTGCCAGCAGTGAACTTGTCCCCAGACAGCCCCAGCATTTT	CASSELVPRQPQHF
TRBV5-1	TRBD1	.	TRBJ2-7	TGCGCCAGCAGCCCACCTCTACAGGGGACCCTCTACGAGCAGTACTTC	CASSPPLQGTLYEQYF
TRBV6-1	.	.	TRBJ2-1	TGTGCCAGCAGTGAAGTGGCGGGTTACAATGAGCAGTTCTTC	CASSEVAGYNEQFF
TRBV28	.	.	TRBJ1-1	TGTGCCGTGGGAGGGAACACTGAAGCTTTCTTT	CAVGGNTEAFF
TRBV5-1	.	.	TRBJ1-4	TGCGCCAGCGGCCGGGAAGCAACTAATGAAAAACTGTTTTTT	CASGREATNEKLFF
TRBV7-9	TRBD1	.	TRBJ2-2	TGTGCCAGCAGCTTAGCCGACAGGGGCACCGGGGAGCTGTTTTTT	CASSLADRGTGELFF
TRBV21-1	.	.	TRBJ2-3	TGTGCCAGCAGCGCCCGGGGACAGCGGCAGGTGGATACGCAGTATTTT	CASSARGQRQVDTQYF
TRBV19	.	.	TRBJ1-1	TGTGCCAGTATCTCTGATCTCCTCTGGGCCACTGAAGCTTTCTTT	CASISDLLWATEAFF
TRBV7-9	TRBD1	.	TRBJ1-4	TGTGCCAGCAGCAAGACAGGGGGCCTAGAAAAACTGTTTTTT	CASSKTGGLEKLFF
TRBV19	TRBD1	few	TRBJ1-1	TGTGCCAGTAGTACCACCGGGACAGGGGGTTCGAGTACTGAAGCTTTCTTT	CASSTTGTGGSSTEAFF
TRBV10-3	.	.	TRBJ1-2	TGTGCCATCACTTTGGAGGGCCGTTATGGCTACACCTTC	CAITLEGRYGYTF
TRBV7-9	.	once	TRBJ2-7	TGTGCCAGCAGCTTAGTATCAGGGGCCCCCTACGAGCAGTACTTC	CASSLVSGAPYEQYF